Only one count was recorded for the clone carrying this TCR beta chain. With 0 bases removed from V and 0 bases from J, the gap between germline ends came to 8 bases. This CDR3 region has 15 residues. Germline V gives CDR1 SGHTS, CDR2 YDEGEE. These data come from a study of cytomegalovirus exposure and HLA in healthy donors. PCR employed 60 Vbeta and 13 Jbeta primers. Sequenced by immunoSEQ multiplex PCR; TCRdb stores in-frame clones only, minus some. The table lists 150,000 or so clones, roughly 64% of them singletons. Sequencing used PBMCs. The chain recombines TRBV5-8 with TRBJ2-3; the D gene is possibly TRBD1 (6 bases). The source of this sequence is a woman aged 30 to 39 in good health and CMV-seropositive. The CDR3 reads CASSLGTVSTDTQYF. The CDR3 nucleotides are TGTGCCAGCAGCTTGGGGACAGTCAGCACAGATACGCAGTATTTT.